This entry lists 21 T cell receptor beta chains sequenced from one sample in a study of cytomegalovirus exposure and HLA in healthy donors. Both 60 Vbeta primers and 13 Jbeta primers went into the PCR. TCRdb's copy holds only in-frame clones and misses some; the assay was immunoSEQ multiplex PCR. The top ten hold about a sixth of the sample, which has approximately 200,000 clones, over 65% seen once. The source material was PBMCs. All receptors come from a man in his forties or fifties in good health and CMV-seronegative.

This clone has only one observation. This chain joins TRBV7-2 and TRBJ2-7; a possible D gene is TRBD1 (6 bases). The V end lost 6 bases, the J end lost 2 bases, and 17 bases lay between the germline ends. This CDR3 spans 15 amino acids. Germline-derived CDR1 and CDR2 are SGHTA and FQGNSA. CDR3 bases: TGTGCCAGCAGGGCCTTCGAGACAGGAGCCTACGAGCAGTACTTC. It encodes CASRAFETGAYEQYF.

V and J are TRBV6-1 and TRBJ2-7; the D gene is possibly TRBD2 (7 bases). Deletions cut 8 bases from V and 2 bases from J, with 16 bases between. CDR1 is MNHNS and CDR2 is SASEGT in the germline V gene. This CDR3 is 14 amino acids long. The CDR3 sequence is CASDEGGTAYEQYF. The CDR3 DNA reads TGTGCCAGCGATGAGGGGGGGACTGCCTACGAGCAGTACTTC.

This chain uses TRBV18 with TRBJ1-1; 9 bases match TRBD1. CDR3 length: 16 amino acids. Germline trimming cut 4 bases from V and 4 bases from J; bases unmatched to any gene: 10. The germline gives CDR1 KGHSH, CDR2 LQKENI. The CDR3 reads CASSQNRGRVGTEAFF. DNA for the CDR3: TGTGCCAGCTCACAGAACAGGGGGCGAGTAGGCACTGAAGCTTTCTTT.

DNA for the CDR3: TGTGCCAGCAGTGAGCCCCGGACAGTGGAGACCCAGTACTTC. Translated: CASSEPRTVETQYF. The chain combines TRBV6-1 with TRBJ2-5, with a weak D call TRBD1 (6 bases). CDR3 size: 14 residues. CDR1 is MNHNS, CDR2 SASEGT, per germline. V was pared by 3 bases and J by 5 bases, with 13 bases between.

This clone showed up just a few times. CDR3 sequence: CASSLEAGLREQFF. CDR3 sequence (DNA): TGTGCCAGCAGCTTGGAGGCGGGGTTACGTGAGCAGTTCTTC. This chain connects TRBV5-4 to TRBJ2-1; D is perhaps TRBD2 (6 bases). This CDR3 region has 14 residues. The V gene lost 0 bases and the J gene lost 9 bases, with 13 bases spanning the gap. Germline assignment: CDR1 SGHNT and CDR2 YYREEE (reference sequence).

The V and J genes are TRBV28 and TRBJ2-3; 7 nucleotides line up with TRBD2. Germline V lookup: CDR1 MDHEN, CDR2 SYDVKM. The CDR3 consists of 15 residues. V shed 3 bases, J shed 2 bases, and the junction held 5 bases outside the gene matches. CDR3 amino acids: CASSFSGENTDTQYF. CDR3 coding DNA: TGTGCCAGCAGTTTCAGCGGGGAAAACACAGATACGCAGTATTTT.

In DNA form, the CDR3 reads TGTGCCATCTTAAACAGGGGAGACTATGGCTACACCTTC. Encoded protein: CAILNRGDYGYTF. The chain has TRBV7-2 and TRBJ1-2; 7 bases map to TRBD1. The V and J ends lost 10 bases and 3 bases, in that order; junction bases with no gene match: 8. Germline values: CDR1 SGHTA, CDR2 FQGNSA. There are 13 residues in the CDR3.

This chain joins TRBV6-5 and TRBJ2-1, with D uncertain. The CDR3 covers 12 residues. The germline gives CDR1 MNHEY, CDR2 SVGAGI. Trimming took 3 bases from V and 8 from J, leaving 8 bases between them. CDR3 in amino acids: CASSYDEDEQFF. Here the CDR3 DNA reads TGTGCCAGCAGTTATGATGAGGATGAGCAGTTCTTC.

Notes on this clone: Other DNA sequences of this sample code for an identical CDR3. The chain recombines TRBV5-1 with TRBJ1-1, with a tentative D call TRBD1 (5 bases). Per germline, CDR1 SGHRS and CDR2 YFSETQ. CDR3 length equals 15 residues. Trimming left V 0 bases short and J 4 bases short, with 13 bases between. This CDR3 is CASSLARAPSTEAFF. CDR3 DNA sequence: TGCGCCAGCAGCTTGGCCAGGGCCCCGAGCACTGAAGCTTTCTTT. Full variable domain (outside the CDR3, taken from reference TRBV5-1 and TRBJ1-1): KAGVTQTPRYLIKTRGQQVTLSCSPISGHRSVSWYQQTPGQGLQFLFEYFSETQRNKGNFPGRFSGRQFSNSRSEMNVSTLELGDSALYLCASSLARAPSTEAFFGQGTRLTVV.

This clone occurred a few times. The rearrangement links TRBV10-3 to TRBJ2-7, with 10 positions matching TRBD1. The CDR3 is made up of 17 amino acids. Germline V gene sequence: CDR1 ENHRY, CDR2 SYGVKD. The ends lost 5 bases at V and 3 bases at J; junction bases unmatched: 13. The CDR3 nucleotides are TGTGCCATCAGTTCACGATCGGACAGGGGGACTGGCTACGAGCAGTACTTC. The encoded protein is CAISSRSDRGTGYEQYF.

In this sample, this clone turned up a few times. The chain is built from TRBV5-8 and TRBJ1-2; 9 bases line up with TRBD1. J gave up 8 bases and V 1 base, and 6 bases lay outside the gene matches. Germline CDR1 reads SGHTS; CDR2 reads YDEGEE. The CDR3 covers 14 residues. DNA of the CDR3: TGTGCCAGCAGCTTGACAGGGGGCACCCTGGGCTACACCTTC. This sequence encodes CASSLTGGTLGYTF.

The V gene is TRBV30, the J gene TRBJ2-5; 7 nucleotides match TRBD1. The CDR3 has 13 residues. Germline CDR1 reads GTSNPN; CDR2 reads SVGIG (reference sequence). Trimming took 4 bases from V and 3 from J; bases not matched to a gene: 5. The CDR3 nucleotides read TGTGCCTGGAAACAGGGGCGAAAAGAGACCCAGTACTTC. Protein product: CAWKQGRKETQYF.

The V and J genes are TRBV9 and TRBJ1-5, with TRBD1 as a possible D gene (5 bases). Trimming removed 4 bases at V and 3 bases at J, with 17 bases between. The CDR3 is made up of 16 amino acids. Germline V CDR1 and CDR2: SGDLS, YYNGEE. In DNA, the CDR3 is TGTGCCAGCAGCCCGGGGGGGGACGCCTTCAATCAGCCCCAGCATTTT. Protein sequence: CASSPGGDAFNQPQHF.

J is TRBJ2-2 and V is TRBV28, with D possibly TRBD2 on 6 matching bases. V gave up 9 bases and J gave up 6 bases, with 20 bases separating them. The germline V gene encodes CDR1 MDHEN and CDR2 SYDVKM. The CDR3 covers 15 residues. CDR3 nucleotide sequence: TGTGCCAGTTGTGGGTCGCGGGGCAGCCCCGGGGAGCTGTTTTTT. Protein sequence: CASCGSRGSPGELFF.

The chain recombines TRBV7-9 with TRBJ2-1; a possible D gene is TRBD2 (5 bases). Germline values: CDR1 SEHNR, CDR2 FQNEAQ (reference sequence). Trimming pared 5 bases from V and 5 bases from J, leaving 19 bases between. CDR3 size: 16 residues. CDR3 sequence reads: CASSRPRVGADNEQFF. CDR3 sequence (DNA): TGTGCCAGCAGCCGCCCCCGGGTAGGAGCGGACAATGAGCAGTTCTTC.

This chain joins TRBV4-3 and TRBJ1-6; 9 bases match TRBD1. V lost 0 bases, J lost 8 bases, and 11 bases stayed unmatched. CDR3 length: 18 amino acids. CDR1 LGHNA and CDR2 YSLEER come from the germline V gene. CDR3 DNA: TGCGCCAGCAGCCAAGATCGAGGGACCGGGACAGGGTATTCACCCCTCCACTTT. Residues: CASSQDRGTGTGYSPLHF.

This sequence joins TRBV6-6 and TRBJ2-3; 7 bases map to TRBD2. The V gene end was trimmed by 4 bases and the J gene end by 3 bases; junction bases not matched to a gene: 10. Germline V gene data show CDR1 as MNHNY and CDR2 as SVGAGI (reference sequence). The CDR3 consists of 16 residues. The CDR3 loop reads CASSFQVGGGTDTQYF. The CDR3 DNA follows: TGTGCCAGCAGTTTCCAGGTCGGGGGAGGGACAGATACGCAGTATTTT.

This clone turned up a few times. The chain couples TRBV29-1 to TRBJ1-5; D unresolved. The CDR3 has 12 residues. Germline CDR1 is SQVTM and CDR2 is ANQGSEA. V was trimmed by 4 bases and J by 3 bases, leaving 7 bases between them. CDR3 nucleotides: TGCAGCGTTGGGGCAGTCAATCAGCCCCAGCATTTT. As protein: CSVGAVNQPQHF.

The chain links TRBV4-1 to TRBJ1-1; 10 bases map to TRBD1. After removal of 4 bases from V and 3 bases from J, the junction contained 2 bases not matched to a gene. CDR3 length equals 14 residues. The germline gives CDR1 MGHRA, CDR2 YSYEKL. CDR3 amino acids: CASSPDRGDTEAFF. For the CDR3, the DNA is TGCGCCAGCAGCCCGGACAGGGGGGACACTGAAGCTTTCTTT.

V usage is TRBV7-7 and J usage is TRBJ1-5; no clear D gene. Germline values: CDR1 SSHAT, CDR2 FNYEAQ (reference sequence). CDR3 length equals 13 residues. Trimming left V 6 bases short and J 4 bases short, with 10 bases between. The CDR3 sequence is CASSLEENQPQHF. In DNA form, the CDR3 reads TGTGCCAGCAGTTTGGAGGAAAATCAGCCCCAGCATTTT.

The CDR3 region has the DNA TGTGCCAGCAGCTCGGGGGGTGTTCAGCCCCAGCATTTT. This codes for CASSSGGVQPQHF. The chain combines TRBV7-2 with TRBJ1-5; D possibly corresponds to TRBD1 (5 bases). The CDR3 sequence is 13 residues long. The V end was cut by 4 bases, the J end by 6 bases, with 10 bases between. Germline assignment: CDR1 SGHTA and CDR2 FQGNSA.